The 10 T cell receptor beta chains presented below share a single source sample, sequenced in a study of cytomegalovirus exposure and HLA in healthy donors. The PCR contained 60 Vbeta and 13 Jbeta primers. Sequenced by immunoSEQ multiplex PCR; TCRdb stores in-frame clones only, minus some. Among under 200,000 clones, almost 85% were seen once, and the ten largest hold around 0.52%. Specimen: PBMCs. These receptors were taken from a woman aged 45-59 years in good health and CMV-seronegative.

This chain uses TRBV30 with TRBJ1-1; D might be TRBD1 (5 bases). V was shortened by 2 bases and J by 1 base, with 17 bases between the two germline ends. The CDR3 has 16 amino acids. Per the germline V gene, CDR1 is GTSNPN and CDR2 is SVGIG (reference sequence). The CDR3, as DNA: TGTGCCTGGAGTTCCACCAGACAGATTTGGAACACTGAAGCTTTCTTT. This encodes CAWSSTRQIWNTEAFF.

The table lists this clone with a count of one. The CDR3 loop reads CASSDFSNQPQHF. CDR3 in DNA: TGTGCCAGCAGTGACTTCAGCAATCAGCCCCAGCATTTT. The chain employs TRBV6-1 and TRBJ1-5; D not resolved. CDR1 is MNHNS, CDR2 SASEGT, per germline. The germline V and J ends were trimmed by 3 bases and 1 base, with 4 bases remaining between them. The length of the CDR3 is 13 residues.

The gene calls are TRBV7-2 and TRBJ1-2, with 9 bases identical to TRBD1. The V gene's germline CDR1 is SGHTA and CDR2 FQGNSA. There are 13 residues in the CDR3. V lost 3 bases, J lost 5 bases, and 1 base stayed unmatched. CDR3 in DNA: TGTGCCAGCAGCTTGACAGGGGGTTATGGCTACACCTTC. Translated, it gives CASSLTGGYGYTF.

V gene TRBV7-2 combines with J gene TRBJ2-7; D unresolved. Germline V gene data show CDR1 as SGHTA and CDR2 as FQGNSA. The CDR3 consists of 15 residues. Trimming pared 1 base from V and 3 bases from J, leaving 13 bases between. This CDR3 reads CASSLGVSGVYEQYF. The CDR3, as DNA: TGTGCCAGCAGCTTAGGGGTATCGGGTGTCTACGAGCAGTACTTC.

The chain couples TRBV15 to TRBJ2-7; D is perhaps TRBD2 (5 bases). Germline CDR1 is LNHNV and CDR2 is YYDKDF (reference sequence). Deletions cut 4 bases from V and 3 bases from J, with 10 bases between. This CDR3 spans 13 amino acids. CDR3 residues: CATSTRELYEQYF. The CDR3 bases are TGTGCCACCAGCACCCGGGAACTCTACGAGCAGTACTTC.

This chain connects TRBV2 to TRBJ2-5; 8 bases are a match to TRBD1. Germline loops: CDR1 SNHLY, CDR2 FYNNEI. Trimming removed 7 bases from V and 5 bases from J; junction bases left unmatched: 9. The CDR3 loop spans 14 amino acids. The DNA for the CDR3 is TGTGCCAGCAACCCCCAGGGGGCGGGGGAGACCCAGTACTTC. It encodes CASNPQGAGETQYF.

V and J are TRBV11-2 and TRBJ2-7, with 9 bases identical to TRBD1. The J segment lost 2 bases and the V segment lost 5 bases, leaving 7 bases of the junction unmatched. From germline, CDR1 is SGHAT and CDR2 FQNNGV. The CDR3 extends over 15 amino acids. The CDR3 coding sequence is TGTGCCAGCAGCCTGGGACAGGGAACTGCCTACGAGCAGTACTTC. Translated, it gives CASSLGQGTAYEQYF. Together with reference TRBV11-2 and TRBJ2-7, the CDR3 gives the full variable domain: EAGVAQSPRYKIIEKRQSVAFWCNPISGHATLYWYQQILGQGPKLLIQFQNNGVVDDSQLPKDRFSAERLKGVDSTLKIQPAKLEDSAVYLCASSLGQGTAYEQYFGPGTRLTVT.

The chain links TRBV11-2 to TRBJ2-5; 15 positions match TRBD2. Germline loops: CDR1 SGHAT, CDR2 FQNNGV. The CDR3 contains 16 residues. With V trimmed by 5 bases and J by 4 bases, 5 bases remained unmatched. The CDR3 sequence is CASSLRTSGGAETQYF. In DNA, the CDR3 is TGTGCCAGCAGCCTGCGGACTAGCGGGGGGGCAGAGACCCAGTACTTC.

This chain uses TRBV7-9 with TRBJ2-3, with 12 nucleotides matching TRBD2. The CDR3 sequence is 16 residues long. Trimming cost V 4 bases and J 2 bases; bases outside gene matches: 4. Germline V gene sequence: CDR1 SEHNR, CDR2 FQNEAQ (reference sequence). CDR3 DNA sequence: TGTGCCAGCAGCTCCCGACTAGCGGGGGCCACAGATACGCAGTATTTT. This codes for CASSSRLAGATDTQYF.

CDR3 region: CASSQPPGGWDEQYF. The CDR3 DNA reads as TGTGCCAGCAGCCAACCCCCGGGGGGCTGGGACGAGCAGTACTTC. The chain couples TRBV6-5 to TRBJ2-7, with D possibly matching TRBD2 (7 bases). The CDR3 covers 15 residues. Germline CDR1 reads MNHEY; CDR2 reads SVGAGI. V lost 6 bases and J 5 bases, leaving 20 bases between the germline ends.